This TCR beta chain was recovered during a study of CD8+CD57+ T cells in acquired aplastic anemia. On this clonotype: A junction boundary mismatches the germline segment, possibly from a read error.

Sequencing was done on patients that had shown CD8+CD57+ cell expansion by flow cytometry. TCR beta VDJ and CDR3 profiling used genomic DNA as template. TCRdb fed the reads into MiXCR, producing one record per CDR3 protein. The top ten clones hold more than 0.85% of a sample with some 170,000 distinct CDR3 sequences, roughly 48% of them seen once. This CDR3 region has 15 residues. Germline loops: CDR1 SNHLY, CDR2 FYNNEI. The sample was sorted CD4+, CD8+, or CD8+CD57+ T cells (not recorded which) from PBMCs. The chain is built from TRBV2 and TRBJ2-5; either TRBD1 or TRBD2 may fit D (5 bases each). The TCR originated in a human donor with aplastic anemia. The CDR3 loop is CASTRQGTPRETQYF. CDR3 DNA sequence: TGCGCCAGCACCAGGCAAGGGACCCCCCGGGAGACCCAGTACTTC.